Below are 23 T cell receptor beta chains sequenced from a single sample in a study of T cell clones after liver transplantation. Assay used: immunoSEQ multiplex PCR; TCRdb lists only in-frame clones, some missing. The data hold 35,000 to 45,000 clones, with around 84% observed a single time. The input for sequencing was CD4+ T cells from blood, taken 24 months after liver transplant. These receptors were collected from a human patient who received a liver transplant. These T cells may partly come from the graft donor.

This chain uses TRBV7-2 with TRBJ1-3; D is unresolved. Trimming stripped 5 bases from V and 9 bases from J, with 11 bases between. The CDR3 extends over 12 amino acids. Germline assignment: CDR1 SGHTA and CDR2 FQGNSA. The CDR3 sequence is CASSPSTGTIYF. For the CDR3, the DNA is TGTGCCAGCAGCCCTTCGACTGGCACCATATATTTT.

The gene calls are TRBV19 and TRBJ1-5; 8 nucleotides align to TRBD1. Germline V gene data show CDR1 as LNHDA and CDR2 as SQIVND (reference sequence). Trimming removed 1 base from V and 2 bases from J; junction bases left unmatched: 4. This CDR3 has 16 residues. The DNA of the CDR3 is TGTGCCAGTAGTATAGCAGGGGGCAGGGGCAATCAGCCCCAGCATTTT. It yields the protein CASSIAGGRGNQPQHF. Together with reference TRBV19 and TRBJ1-5, the CDR3 gives the full variable domain: DGGITQSPKYLFRKEGQNVTLSCEQNLNHDAMYWYRQDPGQGLRLIYYSQIVNDFQKGDIAEGYSVSREKKESFPLTVTSAQKNPTAFYLCASSIAGGRGNQPQHFGDGTRLSIL.

This clone has just one count. The J gene is TRBJ2-5, the V gene TRBV4-1, with 11 bases identical to TRBD2. The ends lost 4 bases at V and 4 bases at J; junction bases unmatched: 11. The CDR3 totals 17 residues. The germline V gene encodes CDR1 MGHRA and CDR2 YSYEKL. CDR3 bases: TGCGCCAGCAGCCTGGGACTAGCGGCCTCAACGCGAGAGACCCAGTACTTC. As protein: CASSLGLAASTRETQYF.

The V and J genes are TRBV18 and TRBJ2-2; D gene unclear. The CDR3 is made up of 12 amino acids. Germline lookup yields CDR1 KGHSH and CDR2 LQKENI. Trimming removed 5 bases at V and 3 bases at J, with 4 bases between. The DNA for the CDR3 is TGTGCCAGCTCAAAAGACACCGGGGAGCTGTTTTTT. Its protein product is CASSKDTGELFF.

Only a few counts were recorded for this clone. The CDR3 DNA follows: TGCGCCAGCAGCTTGACCCAGGGGTCCACCGGGGAGCTGTTTTTT. Its protein is CASSLTQGSTGELFF. V and J are TRBV5-1 and TRBJ2-2; possible D gene TRBD1, 6 bases. Between the trimmed V and J ends, which lost 1 base and 4 bases, there was a span of 11 bases. CDR3 length: 15 amino acids. CDR1 SGHRS and CDR2 YFSETQ come from the germline V gene.

The chain employs TRBV11-2 and TRBJ2-5; D possibly corresponds to TRBD1 (5 bases). The CDR3 is made up of 15 amino acids. Germline values: CDR1 SGHAT, CDR2 FQNNGV. V was shortened by 0 bases and J by 5 bases, with 13 bases between the two germline ends. CDR3 sequence reads: CASSLDLGAGETQYF. The CDR3 nucleotides read TGTGCCAGCAGCTTAGATCTAGGGGCCGGTGAGACCCAGTACTTC.

The CDR3 DNA follows: TGTGCCAGCAGTGAGGGGGGACAGACGAACACTGAAGCTTTCTTT. Its translation: CASSEGGQTNTEAFF. The chain is built from TRBV2 and TRBJ1-1, with TRBD1 matching 7 bases. The germline gives CDR1 SNHLY, CDR2 FYNNEI. The V and J ends lost 3 bases and 1 base, in that order; junction bases with no gene match: 5. The CDR3 is 15 amino acids.

This rearrangement joins TRBV9 to TRBJ2-5, with TRBD2 as a possible D gene (6 bases). CDR1 is SGDLS and CDR2 is YYNGEE in the germline V gene. V gave up 3 bases and J gave up 5 bases, with 17 bases separating them. The CDR3 extends over 15 amino acids. The CDR3 coding sequence is TGTGCCAGCAGCGCACCGGTGGGGGGATTGGAGACCCAGTACTTC. It specifies CASSAPVGGLETQYF.

The chain links TRBV28 to TRBJ2-5; TRBD2 agrees at 7 bases. Per the germline V gene, CDR1 is MDHEN and CDR2 is SYDVKM. Trimming took 5 bases from V and 4 from J; bases not matched to a gene: 4. The CDR3 has 13 residues. CDR3 sequence (DNA): TGTGCCAGCAGTAAGGGAGGGTTAGAGACCCAGTACTTC. Translated, it gives CASSKGGLETQYF.

The V call is TRBV28, the J call TRBJ2-5, with TRBD1 as a possible D gene (6 bases). The CDR3 is made up of 15 amino acids. Germline V lookup: CDR1 MDHEN, CDR2 SYDVKM. V lost 4 bases, J lost 5 bases, and 17 bases lay in between. In DNA form, the CDR3 reads TGTGCCAGCAGTTCAGGGACACGAATAGGGGAGACCCAGTACTTC. Amino acid sequence: CASSSGTRIGETQYF.

The chain employs TRBV7-3 and TRBJ1-2, with D possibly TRBD1 on 5 matching bases. V was pared by 1 base and J by 5 bases, with 8 bases between. The CDR3 sequence is 13 residues long. Germline CDR1 is SGHTA and CDR2 is FQGTGA. The CDR3 protein is CASSLRAGYGYTF. CDR3 in DNA: TGTGCCAGCAGCTTAAGGGCAGGGTATGGCTACACCTTC.

This clone was counted a single time. The chain is built from TRBV2 and TRBJ2-5, with a possible D match to TRBD2 (5 bases). V shed 4 bases and J shed 2 bases, with 11 bases lying between them. CDR1 is SNHLY and CDR2 is FYNNEI in the germline V gene. This CDR3 has 14 amino acids. The DNA for the CDR3 is TGTGCCAGCAGTGCCGGGAAGAAACAAGAGACCCAGTACTTC. The encoded protein is CASSAGKKQETQYF.

The rearrangement uses TRBV29-1 and TRBJ2-7, with TRBD2 as a possible D gene (5 bases). The germline CDR1 and CDR2 sequences are SQVTM and ANQGSEA. The CDR3 consists of 13 residues. Deletions cut 4 bases from V and 3 bases from J, with 13 bases between. The CDR3: CSVGANRGYEQYF. The CDR3 nucleotides read TGCAGCGTTGGGGCCAATCGGGGCTACGAGCAGTACTTC.

The chain employs TRBV27 and TRBJ1-2; 8 nucleotides agree with TRBD1. J was trimmed by 4 bases and V by 6 bases; bases with no gene match: 7. CDR3 length: 14 residues. Germline values: CDR1 MNHEY, CDR2 SMNVEV (reference sequence). This CDR3 is CASRYRGSGYGYTF. CDR3 DNA sequence: TGTGCCAGCAGATACAGGGGGTCGGGCTATGGCTACACCTTC.

The J gene is TRBJ2-1, the V gene TRBV10-3; D is tentatively TRBD1 or TRBD2 (5 bases each). The germline V gene encodes CDR1 ENHRY and CDR2 SYGVKD. This CDR3 spans 20 amino acids. With 3 bases removed from V and 0 bases from J, the gap between germline ends came to 24 bases. The CDR3 loop reads CAISDHLGEGPTRSYNEQFF. DNA for the CDR3: TGTGCCATCAGTGACCACCTGGGGGAAGGACCAACTCGCTCCTACAATGAGCAGTTCTTC.

The V call is TRBV6-1, the J call TRBJ1-3; D might be TRBD1 (6 bases). Per germline, CDR1 MNHNS and CDR2 SASEGT. This CDR3 contains 14 residues. V dropped 4 bases and J dropped 5 bases, with 12 bases sitting between them. DNA for the CDR3: TGTGCCAGCAGTGGACCGGGACAAAGAAACACCATATATTTT. Its protein is CASSGPGQRNTIYF.

This rearrangement joins TRBV7-6 to TRBJ2-5; tentative D call: TRBD1 (5 bases). V was clipped by 4 bases and J by 4 bases, with 13 bases between them. Germline assignment: CDR1 SGHVS and CDR2 FNYEAQ. CDR3 length: 14 residues. The CDR3 DNA is TGTGCCAGCAGCTCCCAATGGGGCCGAGAGACCCAGTACTTC. Residues: CASSSQWGRETQYF.

The chain combines TRBV27 with TRBJ1-3; the match to TRBD1 covers 8 bases. Germline-derived CDR1 and CDR2 are MNHEY and SMNVEV (reference sequence). With 0 bases clipped from V and 10 bases from J, the junction kept 5 bases outside the gene matches. The CDR3 is made up of 14 amino acids. The CDR3: CASSLSWDRSTIYF. CDR3 nucleotide sequence: TGTGCCAGCAGTTTATCGTGGGACAGGTCAACCATATATTTT.

The gene calls are TRBV7-2 and TRBJ2-7; the D is unclear. This CDR3 has 12 amino acids. Germline V lookup: CDR1 SGHTA, CDR2 FQGNSA. Trimming took 8 bases from V and 3 from J, leaving 11 bases between them. This CDR3 reads CASSGGYYEQYF. The CDR3 nucleotides are TGTGCCAGCTCGGGCGGCTACTACGAGCAGTACTTC.

The chain carries TRBV10-3 and TRBJ2-1; 8 nucleotides align to TRBD1. CDR3 size: 11 residues. V was pared by 8 bases and J by 6 bases, with 0 bases of the junction left unmatched. Per germline, CDR1 ENHRY and CDR2 SYGVKD. The CDR3 spells CAIGTGNEQFF. The CDR3 DNA is TGTGCCATCGGGACAGGCAATGAGCAGTTCTTC.

The chain recombines TRBV15 with TRBJ2-7; 7 positions match TRBD1. With 2 bases clipped from V and 6 bases from J, the junction kept 7 bases outside the gene matches. Germline CDR1 is LNHNV and CDR2 is YYDKDF (reference sequence). The CDR3 spans 14 residues. The CDR3 region is CATSRRKQGTEQYF. The CDR3 DNA is TGTGCCACCAGCAGAAGGAAACAGGGGACCGAGCAGTACTTC.

The chain is built from TRBV2 and TRBJ2-7; TRBD1 is a possible D gene (6 bases). The V gene lost 4 bases and the J gene lost 4 bases, with 11 bases spanning the gap. The CDR3 runs to 13 residues. Germline CDR1 and CDR2: SNHLY and FYNNEI. The CDR3 DNA sequence: TGTGCCAGCAGTGCTACAGGGTTGTACGAGCAGTACTTC. Residues: CASSATGLYEQYF.

As DNA, the CDR3 is TGTGCCAGCAGCCCCACCACGACAGGGGCAGCCCTCCACTTT. This sequence encodes CASSPTTTGAALHF. The chain links TRBV7-2 to TRBJ1-6; TRBD1 aligns across 8 bases. Trimming removed 5 bases from V and 14 bases from J; junction bases left unmatched: 11. This CDR3 comprises 14 residues. From germline, CDR1 is SGHTA and CDR2 FQGNSA.